This T cell receptor beta chain was documented in a study of T-cell reconstitution after alpha-beta-depleted transplantation in children. The authors prepared the TCRbeta library with unique molecular identifiers. TCRdb re-analysed the PCR reads in MiXCR, keeping a single row per CDR3 protein. The table shows hundreds of thousands of distinct CDR3 sequences, with 16% occurring only once. Ten or more counts support this clonotype. Trimming took off 0 bases at V and 1 base at J, with 13 bases between the two ends. Germline V lookup: CDR1 GTSNPN, CDR2 SVGIG (reference sequence). This CDR3 is 15 amino acids long.

Material: PBMCs from the stem cell graft donor, obtained from the stem cell graft. The sequence came from a human donor who donated a stem cell graft to a child with acute myeloid leukemia. The genes are TRBV30 and TRBJ2-7; the D gene is possibly TRBD1 (5 bases). The CDR3 is CAWSVWGGRSYEQYF. DNA for the CDR3: TGTGCCTGGAGTGTTTGGGGCGGCAGGTCCTACGAGCAGTACTTC.